These 26 T cell receptor beta chains came from one sample sequenced in a study of cytomegalovirus exposure and HLA in healthy donors (dated by TCRdb to between 2016 and 2019). The method behind the library was the immunoSEQ multiplex PCR assay. The multiplex PCR relied on a mix of 60 forward primers for TCR Vbeta segments and 13 reverse primers for TCR Jbeta segments. Drawn from immuneACCESS, this table holds only the in-frame rearrangements with V and J called that TCRdb kept. Clones are partly lost; checked studies trace under half to an unresolved V gene and leave the rest unexplained. Across this sample there are approximately 190,000 clones, with 80% seen only once. The ten most abundant clones make up roughly 6.7% of the sample. Source material: PBMCs. The receptors were sampled from a man aged 40-49 years in good health and CMV-seropositive.

V usage is TRBV4-1 and J usage is TRBJ2-1, with D possibly TRBD1 on 5 matching bases. Germline CDR1 and CDR2: MGHRA and YSYEKL. V gave up 3 bases and J gave up 7 bases, with 7 bases separating them. The CDR3 is 12 amino acids. The CDR3 spells CASSQGRNEQFF. DNA for the CDR3: TGCGCCAGCAGCCAGGGGCGGAATGAGCAGTTCTTC.

CDR3 DNA: TGTGCCAGCTCACCACCGGGAGCAATCGGGCCATATGGCTACACCTTC. Its translation: CASSPPGAIGPYGYTF. V gene TRBV18 combines with J gene TRBJ1-2; D is ambiguous. Trimming left V 0 bases short and J 5 bases short, with 16 bases between. This CDR3 contains 16 residues. Germline CDR1 KGHSH, CDR2 LQKENI.

V is TRBV4-3 and J is TRBJ1-2, with 7 positions matching TRBD1. Germline CDR1 LGHNA, CDR2 YSLEER. This CDR3 comprises 14 residues. V gave up 5 bases and J gave up 4 bases; unmatched junction bases: 7. The DNA for the CDR3 is TGCGCCAGCAGCTCCGGGACAGCCCTCTATGGCTACACCTTC. It encodes CASSSGTALYGYTF.

V usage is TRBV30 and J usage is TRBJ1-3; the D is unclear. The CDR3 contains 14 residues. V was clipped by 4 bases and J by 2 bases, with 12 bases between them. The germline V gene encodes CDR1 GTSNPN and CDR2 SVGIG (reference sequence). CDR3 residues: CAWNSGPTGNTIYF. The CDR3 DNA reads TGTGCCTGGAACAGTGGGCCGACTGGAAACACCATATATTTT.

This chain uses TRBV27 with TRBJ2-1, with 12 bases lining up with TRBD1. This CDR3 comprises 14 residues. V lost 5 bases to trimming and J lost 7 bases; unmatched junction nucleotides: 3. The germline CDR1 and CDR2 sequences are MNHEY and SMNVEV (reference sequence). CDR3 region: CASSRDRGLNEQFF. CDR3 coding DNA: TGTGCCAGCAGTCGGGACAGGGGGCTAAATGAGCAGTTCTTC.

This chain joins TRBV9 and TRBJ2-7; 7 bases line up with TRBD1. Per the germline V gene, CDR1 is SGDLS and CDR2 is YYNGEE. After removal of 4 bases from V and 3 bases from J, the junction contained 7 bases not matched to a gene. The CDR3 is 14 residues long. CDR3 amino acids: CASSTTGVGYEQYF. The CDR3 bases are TGTGCCAGCAGCACCACAGGGGTCGGCTACGAGCAGTACTTC.

The rearrangement joins TRBV7-3 to TRBJ2-5; perhaps TRBD1 as D (5 bases). V lost 1 base to trimming and J lost 4 bases, with 7 bases between them. The CDR3 consists of 13 residues. The germline V gene has CDR1 SGHTA and CDR2 FQGTGA. DNA of the CDR3: TGTGCCAGCAGCTTAAAAAGGGGAGAGACCCAGTACTTC. It yields the protein CASSLKRGETQYF.

The chain links TRBV5-4 to TRBJ1-1; no firm D call. This CDR3 has 15 residues. CDR1 is SGHNT and CDR2 is YYREEE in the germline V gene (reference sequence). With 1 base removed from V and 1 base from J, the gap between germline ends came to 11 bases. This CDR3 reads CASSLTVKENTEAFF. In DNA form, the CDR3 reads TGTGCCAGCAGCTTGACAGTGAAAGAGAACACTGAAGCTTTCTTT.

This chain links TRBV15 with TRBJ2-2; no reliable D call. This CDR3 region has 13 residues. The germline V gene has CDR1 LNHNV and CDR2 YYDKDF (reference sequence). Between the trimmed V and J ends, which lost 0 bases and 5 bases, there was a span of 4 bases. Here the CDR3 DNA reads TGTGCCACCAGCAGAGATATAACCGGGGAGCTGTTTTTT. It translates to CATSRDITGELFF.

The chain carries TRBV30 and TRBJ2-3; TRBD1 agrees at 9 bases. Germline-derived CDR1 and CDR2 are GTSNPN and SVGIG (reference sequence). This CDR3 spans 15 amino acids. J gave up 3 bases and V 2 bases, and 6 bases lay outside the gene matches. CDR3 in DNA: TGTGCCTGGAGTAGGGGGGGACAGGGAACAGATACGCAGTATTTT. Translation gives CAWSRGGQGTDTQYF.

Only one count was recorded for this clone. The rearrangement links TRBV10-1 to TRBJ2-3; D is unresolved. V was trimmed by 6 bases and J by 1 base, leaving 8 bases between them. The CDR3 is 13 amino acids. In germline, CDR1 is WNHNN, CDR2 SYGVQD (reference sequence). CDR3 in amino acids: CASSSGGTDTQYF. The CDR3 nucleotides are TGCGCCAGCAGCTCCGGTGGCACAGATACGCAGTATTTT.

The rearrangement uses TRBV27 and TRBJ2-7; TRBD2 matches 9 bases. The CDR3 has 13 residues. Looked up from germline, CDR1 is MNHEY and CDR2 is SMNVEV (reference sequence). V gave up 7 bases and J gave up 2 bases; unmatched junction bases: 3. This CDR3 is CASMGGGAYEQYF. CDR3 DNA sequence: TGTGCCAGCATGGGCGGGGGGGCCTACGAGCAGTACTTC.

The chain links TRBV6-4 to TRBJ1-1; D call uncertain. This CDR3 is 13 amino acids long. Germline CDR1 MRHNA, CDR2 SNTAGT. V lost 4 bases and J lost 0, with 6 bases in between. CDR3: CASSAVMNTEAFF. The DNA for the CDR3 is TGTGCCAGCAGTGCAGTGATGAACACTGAAGCTTTCTTT.

The chain carries TRBV27 and TRBJ2-7; perhaps TRBD2 as D (5 bases). V was cut by 3 bases and J by 0 bases, with 6 bases left in between. Per the germline V gene, CDR1 is MNHEY and CDR2 is SMNVEV (reference sequence). The CDR3 consists of 13 residues. CDR3 sequence: CASSFRGSYEQYF. CDR3 sequence (DNA): TGTGCCAGCAGTTTTCGGGGCTCCTACGAGCAGTACTTC.

This clone was observed a few times. V is TRBV4-3 and J is TRBJ1-5; 8 bases line up with TRBD1. The CDR3 runs 15 residues. With V trimmed by 4 bases and J by 4 bases, 6 bases remained unmatched. The germline gives CDR1 LGHNA, CDR2 YSLEER. The CDR3 DNA reads as TGCGCCAGCAGCCGCCTCTACAGGGGGAATCAGCCCCAGCATTTT. Residues: CASSRLYRGNQPQHF.

This clone was observed a handful of times. J is TRBJ2-7 and V is TRBV4-2, with D possibly TRBD2 on 5 matching bases. CDR3 length: 15 amino acids. V was cut by 1 base and J by 7 bases, with 17 bases left in between. Germline assignment: CDR1 LGHNA and CDR2 YNFKEQ. The CDR3 nucleotides are TGTGCCAGCAGCCAAGGAGGGAAGTATCCTGATGAGCAGTACTTC. Translating it yields CASSQGGKYPDEQYF.

In its sample, this clone was seen once. CDR3 residues: CASSFGPGQGAVEQYF. CDR3 coding DNA: TGTGCCAGCAGTTTCGGACCGGGACAGGGGGCCGTCGAGCAGTACTTC. V usage is TRBV27 and J usage is TRBJ2-7; 12 bases align to TRBD1. This CDR3 is built from 16 residues. The trim removed 3 bases at V and 6 bases at J, leaving 9 bases unmatched. CDR1 and CDR2 (germline): MNHEY, SMNVEV (reference sequence).

The CDR3 bases are TGTGCCAGTAGTCTAAGGGACAGGGGATCAATGAACACTGAAGCTTTCTTT. Protein: CASSLRDRGSMNTEAFF. The chain couples TRBV19 to TRBJ1-1; 10 nucleotides agree with TRBD1. J was trimmed by 0 bases and V by 5 bases; bases with no gene match: 9. The germline V gene encodes CDR1 LNHDA and CDR2 SQIVND (reference sequence). The CDR3 contains 17 residues. Combining the CDR3 with reference TRBV19 and TRBJ1-1 gives the whole variable domain DGGITQSPKYLFRKEGQNVTLSCEQNLNHDAMYWYRQDPGQGLRLIYYSQIVNDFQKGDIAEGYSVSREKKESFPLTVTSAQKNPTAFYLCASSLRDRGSMNTEAFFGQGTRLTVV.

This sequence joins TRBV5-1 and TRBJ1-2; TRBD1 is a possible D gene (5 bases). The germline CDR1 and CDR2 sequences are SGHRS and YFSETQ. The CDR3 length is 15 residues. V gave up 4 bases and J gave up 0 bases, with 13 bases separating them. The CDR3: CASSPVGATNYGYTF. In nucleotides, the CDR3 is TGCGCCAGCAGCCCAGTAGGGGCAACTAACTATGGCTACACCTTC. Together with reference TRBV5-1 and TRBJ1-2, the CDR3 gives the full variable domain: KAGVTQTPRYLIKTRGQQVTLSCSPISGHRSVSWYQQTPGQGLQFLFEYFSETQRNKGNFPGRFSGRQFSNSRSEMNVSTLELGDSALYLCASSPVGATNYGYTFGSGTRLTVV.

The rearrangement uses TRBV7-2 and TRBJ2-1; 12 positions match TRBD2. Germline lookup yields CDR1 SGHTA and CDR2 FQGNSA. Unmatched junction bases numbered 4, after V lost 5 bases and J lost 5 bases. This CDR3 comprises 15 residues. This chain's CDR3 is CASSPPSGGDNEQFF. In DNA form, the CDR3 reads TGTGCCAGCAGCCCCCCTAGCGGGGGGGACAATGAGCAGTTCTTC.

About this clone itself: At one of its ends the junction is not consistent with the germline gene, which may arise from a read error. V and J are TRBV30 and TRBJ2-7; tentative D call: TRBD1 (6 bases). CDR3 size: 13 residues. CDR1 is GTSNPN and CDR2 is SVGIG in the germline V gene (reference sequence). CDR3 protein: CAWSDRVGYEQHF. CDR3 nucleotides: TGTGCCTGGAGTGACAGGGTGGGTTACGAGCAGCACTTC.

The J gene is TRBJ2-1, the V gene TRBV5-1; 9 nucleotides agree with TRBD2. Germline values: CDR1 SGHRS, CDR2 YFSETQ. V gave up 5 bases and J gave up 0 bases; unmatched junction bases: 3. The CDR3 runs 15 residues. This CDR3 reads CASSGGGGSYNEQFF. CDR3 coding DNA: TGCGCCAGCAGTGGCGGGGGGGGCTCCTACAATGAGCAGTTCTTC.

The V and J genes are TRBV5-6 and TRBJ1-3, with 9 nucleotides matching TRBD1. Germline CDR1 reads SGHDT; CDR2 reads YYEEEE. After removal of 2 bases from V and 2 bases from J, the junction contained 2 bases not matched to a gene. The CDR3 extends over 15 amino acids. The CDR3 nucleotides read TGTGCCAGCAGCTTTACAGGGGGCGCTGGAAACACCATATATTTT. As protein: CASSFTGGAGNTIYF.

The V call is TRBV9, the J call TRBJ1-5; TRBD1 aligns across 8 bases. Germline V gene sequence: CDR1 SGDLS, CDR2 YYNGEE. The length of the CDR3 is 14 residues. V was clipped by 4 bases and J by 7 bases; unmatched bases: 7. Written as DNA, the CDR3 is TGTGCCAGCAGCAAGACAGGGGAAGGGCAGCCCCAGCATTTT. Translating gives CASSKTGEGQPQHF.

This clone was observed a handful of times. The chain uses TRBV19 and TRBJ1-2, with D perhaps matching TRBD1 (6 bases). The CDR3 has 13 residues. The germline V gene encodes CDR1 LNHDA and CDR2 SQIVND (reference sequence). The germline V and J ends were trimmed by 10 bases and 7 bases, with 19 bases remaining between them. CDR3 DNA sequence: TGTGCCACCCTCGGACAGACGAGTGGTGGCTACACCTTC. The encoded protein is CATLGQTSGGYTF.

The V and J genes are TRBV19 and TRBJ1-5; possible D gene TRBD1, 6 bases. Germline V CDR1 and CDR2: LNHDA, SQIVND (reference sequence). The CDR3 extends over 14 amino acids. Between the trimmed V and J ends, which lost 8 bases and 3 bases, there was a span of 14 bases. The CDR3 DNA is TGTGCCAGTGGGACATGGGGGCTCAATCAGCCCCAGCATTTT. Translated: CASGTWGLNQPQHF. The full variable domain, in which reference TRBV19 and TRBJ1-5 provide the parts outside the CDR3, is DGGITQSPKYLFRKEGQNVTLSCEQNLNHDAMYWYRQDPGQGLRLIYYSQIVNDFQKGDIAEGYSVSREKKESFPLTVTSAQKNPTAFYLCASGTWGLNQPQHFGDGTRLSIL.